What follows describes a single T cell receptor (beta chain). Participant reports of clinical history set cohort assignment. Participants in the exposed group had met a COVID-19 case in the 2 weeks before joining the study. The data were taken from a study of blood T cell repertoires in COVID-19. Turning to the study itself: The United States, Italy and Spain provided the acute and convalescent COVID-19 samples.

Measured with immunoSEQ multiplex PCR; TCRdb has only the in-frame clones, and not every one. Of more than 150,000 clones listed, about 80% are singletons. This CDR3 spans 13 amino acids. V lost 3 bases and J 5 bases, leaving 7 bases between the germline ends. From germline, CDR1 is SNHLY and CDR2 FYNNEI. The chain couples TRBV2 to TRBJ2-2; D may be TRBD2 (5 bases). The sequence was obtained from a man aged 55-75 years who had been exposed to COVID-19. Sequencing used PBMCs or T cells enriched from blood (not recorded which). This CDR3 reads CASSDRRTGELFF. In DNA, the CDR3 is TGTGCCAGCAGTGACAGGAGGACCGGGGAGCTGTTTTTT.